This TCR beta chain stems from a study of T-cell reconstitution after alpha-beta-depleted transplantation in children (dated by TCRdb to about 2016). With regard to the full study: The study quantitatively tracked T-cell immune reconstitution after TCRalphabeta/CD19-depleted allogeneic hematopoietic cell transplantation in children using TCR repertoire profiling. The study at large found these results: The apparently early recovery of alphabetaT-cell counts about two months after transplant reportedly depended on only several hundred rapidly expanded clones that came from non-depleted graft cells. Over the following months the frequencies of hyperexpanded clones went down, and after one year T-cell counts and TCRbeta diversity were mostly credited to newly produced T cells. In some patients, the high TCRbeta diversity seen at day 60 was put down to recipient T cells and intrathymic progenitors that had survived conditioning.

This clonotype appeared many times. Its recognized antigen is unknown. Per-nucleotide qualities are absent, and no much larger clonotype sits a single base away. CDR1 and CDR2, per the germline V gene (reference sequence), are DFQATT and SNEGSKA. V and J are truncated by 5 bases and 9 bases respectively, leaving an intervening sequence of 14 bases. The CDR3, cysteine through phenylalanine, is 11 amino acids long. The DNA shown is the 33-base CDR3, in frame from base 1. The treatment or condition label, as the study defines it: allogeneic hematopoietic cell transplantation with graft depleted of TCRalphabeta T cells and CD19 B cells. The transplant recipients were children given TCRalphabeta/CD19-depleted allogeneic hematopoietic cell grafts. The library was generated by PCR. TCRdb records Illumina HiSeq 2500 as the sequencer. To normalize quantification of the TCRbeta repertoire, the TCR libraries were built with molecular barcoding that relied on unique molecular identifiers. TCRdb ran its own pipeline on the public reads, namely fastp trimming at Q25 and MiXCR clone calling, and kept in-frame beta chains. Each entry is one CDR3 protein sequence, shown with its most common DNA and genes. Here the sample has 480,000 or so distinct CDR3 sequences; over 9.5% occur a single time. Around 2% of the sample comes from the top ten.

The specimen comprised PBMCs, sampled before TCRalphabeta/CD19-depleted stem cell transplant. The TCR originated in a child aged 2 to 10 with inherited bone marrow failure, due to receive a stem cell transplant. The chain is assembled from TRBV20-1 and TRBJ2-7; the D segment cannot be called with confidence. The CDR3 amino acid sequence is: CSAADGKAQYF. The DNA sequence is as follows: TGCAGTGCTGCCGACGGAAAGGCGCAGTACTTC.